The source of this T cell receptor (beta chain) is a study of T cells after yellow fever vaccination. On the study more broadly: Any fraction with a low cell number was prepared using SMART-Seq v4 Ultra Low Input.

The study's findings and limits: Although the secondary response was weaker, it peaked faster, at day 5 versus 15. FACS-sorted repertoires could harbor abundant contaminating bulk-population clonotypes. Booster samples showed a return of most primary-vaccination clones (about 96% CD4, 88% CD8).

Germline values: CDR1 SNHLY, CDR2 FYNNEI. Trimming removed 7 bases at V and 0 bases at J, with 9 bases between. The CDR3 is made up of 13 amino acids. With regard to this clonotype: What it binds is unknown.

In TCRdb, the 5' RACE reads were re-called with MiXCR into one record per CDR3 protein. The table has approximately 340,000 distinct CDR3 sequences, more than 8.5% seen once; the top ten hold approximately 19%. J is TRBJ1-2 and V is TRBV2; D is unclear. Sequences were derived from PBMCs, sampled on the day of the first yellow fever vaccination. The sequence was collected from a man between 18 and 29 years old who received the YFV17D yellow fever vaccine. This CDR3 is CASTVAPNYGYTF. In nucleotides, the CDR3 is TGTGCCAGCACAGTGGCTCCTAACTATGGCTACACCTTC.